One and the same sample provided the 29 T cell receptor beta chains below, sequenced in a study of shared T cell receptors in the human thymus. The assay was immunoSEQ multiplex PCR, and TCRdb's table has in-frame clones only and misses some. This table holds about 660,000 clones, roughly 88% found once. The same data also went into a second study, on human thymus T cells.

Specimen: thymocytes. The receptors derive from a boy younger than two with a congenital heart defect.

CDR3: CSVVEGNYEQYF. The CDR3, as DNA: TGCAGCGTTGTGGAGGGGAACTACGAGCAGTACTTC. This sequence joins TRBV29-1 and TRBJ2-5, with D possibly TRBD2 on 6 matching bases. The better agreement between TRBJ2-7 and the DNA end casts doubt on the J call. Germline CDR1 is SQVTM and CDR2 is ANQGSEA. The CDR3 spans 12 residues.

This clone was seen a single time. The chain links TRBV2 to TRBJ2-3, with D possibly matching TRBD1 (7 bases). The ends were cut back, 11 bases at V and 1 base at J, with 13 bases in the middle. The CDR3 extends over 13 amino acids. Germline V gene data show CDR1 as SNHLY and CDR2 as FYNNEI. Written as DNA, the CDR3 is TGTGCCGACAGGGCTAGCGGCACAGATACGCAGTATTTT. The encoded protein is CADRASGTDTQYF.

The chain uses TRBV5-1 and TRBJ2-1, with TRBD2 matching 10 bases. Germline CDR1 reads SGHRS; CDR2 reads YFSETQ. The CDR3 sequence is 16 residues long. V gave up 4 bases and J gave up 7 bases; unmatched junction bases: 11. The CDR3 protein is CASSTPPSGSSNEQFF. As DNA, the CDR3 is TGCGCCAGCAGCACCCCTCCTAGCGGGAGTTCAAATGAGCAGTTCTTC.

This chain uses TRBV5-1 with TRBJ1-1; 7 bases agree with TRBD1. CDR1 and CDR2 from the germline V gene are SGHRS and YFSETQ. J was trimmed by 4 bases and V by 3 bases; bases with no gene match: 6. This CDR3 is 14 amino acids long. Written as DNA, the CDR3 is TGCGCCAGCAGCTACAGGGGTGAGGGCACTGAAGCTTTCTTT. Translated, it gives CASSYRGEGTEAFF.

V gene TRBV11-2 combines with J gene TRBJ2-7; a possible D gene is TRBD1 (5 bases). The CDR3 has 14 amino acids. Trimming left V 1 base short and J 2 bases short, with 9 bases between. Germline V gives CDR1 SGHAT, CDR2 FQNNGV. Here the CDR3 reads CASSLGPDTYEQYF. The CDR3 DNA reads TGTGCCAGCAGCTTAGGTCCGGACACCTACGAGCAGTACTTC.

This clone was found once. CDR3 DNA: TGTGCCAGCAGCAAGGAGGGGACAGATACGCAGTATTTT. Residues: CASSKEGTDTQYF. The J gene is TRBJ2-3, the V gene TRBV5-8; D might be TRBD2 (6 bases). Trimming stripped 4 bases from V and 3 bases from J, with 9 bases between. The CDR3 sequence is 13 residues long. The germline gives CDR1 SGHTS, CDR2 YDEGEE.

The CDR3 region is CASSQWTSGRVEAKHTDTQYF. CDR3 DNA: TGCGCCAGCAGCCAATGGACTAGCGGGAGGGTCGAAGCCAAGCACACAGATACGCAGTATTTT. V and J are TRBV4-1 and TRBJ2-3; 15 bases align to TRBD2. The CDR3 loop spans 21 amino acids. After removal of 2 bases from V and 2 bases from J, the junction contained 14 bases not matched to a gene. Germline CDR1 and CDR2: MGHRA and YSYEKL.

This rearrangement joins TRBV6-1 to TRBJ2-3; TRBD1 matches at 12 bases. The CDR3 is made up of 18 amino acids. J lost 2 bases, V lost 0 bases, and 6 bases had no gene match. The V gene's germline CDR1 is MNHNS and CDR2 SASEGT. In DNA, the CDR3 is TGTGCCAGCAGTGAAGCGCGGGACAGGGGGCAAATCACAGATACGCAGTATTTT. Translated, it gives CASSEARDRGQITDTQYF.

The chain is built from TRBV28 and TRBJ1-5; D is undetermined. V was shortened by 6 bases and J by 3 bases, with 9 bases between the two germline ends. The CDR3 is 13 amino acids. From germline, CDR1 is MDHEN and CDR2 SYDVKM. The CDR3 region is CASRGTVNQPQHF. The CDR3 DNA is TGTGCCAGCAGGGGTACAGTCAATCAGCCCCAGCATTTT.

To note about this clone: The same CDR3 can be traced to other DNA sequences in this sample. The rearrangement uses TRBV4-1 and TRBJ2-7, with D tentatively TRBD1 (5 bases). The length of the CDR3 is 15 residues. Trimming left V 1 base short and J 0 bases short, with 10 bases between. Germline CDR1 MGHRA, CDR2 YSYEKL. CDR3 protein: CASSQGVGLSYEQYF. DNA for the CDR3: TGCGCCAGCAGCCAAGGGGTGGGGCTCTCCTACGAGCAGTACTTC.

This clone occurred once. V usage is TRBV15 and J usage is TRBJ2-1, with D tentatively TRBD2 (6 bases). Germline V CDR1 and CDR2: LNHNV, YYDKDF (reference sequence). CDR3 size: 18 residues. V gave up 4 bases and J gave up 4 bases, with 23 bases separating them. The CDR3 DNA is TGTGCCACCAGCACCGAGGTGGGGAGGCCCCAAGGGTACAATGAGCAGTTCTTC. Its protein product is CATSTEVGRPQGYNEQFF.

CDR3 loop: CASSHAPCRGRPLQETQYF. The CDR3 bases are TGTGCCAGCAGTCACGCTCCATGCAGGGGGCGACCCCTTCAAGAGACCCAGTACTTC. This rearrangement joins TRBV7-6 to TRBJ2-5; 8 positions match TRBD1. This CDR3 has 19 amino acids. V dropped 6 bases and J dropped 2; count of bases not matched to a gene: 20. The V gene's germline CDR1 is SGHVS and CDR2 FNYEAQ.

The chain is built from TRBV5-1 and TRBJ2-2; 7 nucleotides match TRBD2. Germline CDR1 reads SGHRS; CDR2 reads YFSETQ. CDR3 length: 16 amino acids. Germline trimming cut 4 bases from V and 5 bases from J; bases unmatched to any gene: 11. This CDR3 reads CASSVLLAETTGELFF. CDR3 sequence (DNA): TGCGCCAGCAGCGTGCTCCTAGCGGAGACTACCGGGGAGCTGTTTTTT.

This clone occurred once. The chain has TRBV7-9 and TRBJ2-3; D not resolved. The germline V and J ends were trimmed by 4 bases and 3 bases, with 11 bases remaining between them. Looked up from germline, CDR1 is SEHNR and CDR2 is FQNEAQ (reference sequence). The CDR3 has 14 residues. The CDR3 sequence is CASSSVPWTDTQYF. The CDR3 nucleotides are TGTGCCAGCAGCTCAGTTCCGTGGACAGATACGCAGTATTTT.

The gene calls are TRBV30 and TRBJ1-4; 10 nucleotides match TRBD1. The CDR3 contains 12 residues. Germline V CDR1 and CDR2: GTSNPN, SVGIG (reference sequence). V shed 7 bases and J 7 bases; nucleotides not matched to a gene: 3. In DNA form, the CDR3 reads TGTGCCTTTCGGGACAGGGGTGAAAAACTGTTTTTT. It yields the protein CAFRDRGEKLFF.

This chain joins TRBV15 and TRBJ1-1; a weak D match, TRBD1 (5 bases). CDR3 length: 19 amino acids. Germline CDR1 and CDR2: LNHNV and YYDKDF (reference sequence). The germline V and J ends were trimmed by 1 base and 1 base, with 22 bases remaining between them. The CDR3 here is CATSRAINTGVKPNTEAFF. The CDR3 DNA reads TGTGCCACCAGCAGAGCCATAAACACAGGAGTCAAACCGAACACTGAAGCTTTCTTT.

The CDR3 region is CAWEERASYEQYF. The CDR3 coding sequence is TGTGCCTGGGAGGAGCGGGCCTCCTACGAGCAGTACTTC. The chain uses TRBV19 and TRBJ2-7, with a weak D call TRBD2 (6 bases). There are 13 residues in the CDR3. Germline-derived CDR1 and CDR2 are LNHDA and SQIVND (reference sequence). V lost 11 bases, J lost 0 bases, and 14 bases lay in between.

This rearrangement joins TRBV11-3 to TRBJ1-2, with 7 bases aligning to TRBD1. The CDR3 covers 16 residues. Germline V CDR1 and CDR2: SGHNT, YENEEA. J was trimmed by 4 bases and V by 3 bases; bases with no gene match: 11. Written as DNA, the CDR3 is TGTGCCAGCAGCTTCCAACGGGACAGAGAGGTCTATGGCTACACCTTC. Its protein is CASSFQRDREVYGYTF.

This chain links TRBV29-1 with TRBJ2-7; 13 positions agree with TRBD2. Germline CDR1 reads SQVTM; CDR2 reads ANQGSEA. Losses at the gene ends were 8 bases for V and 2 bases for J; bases not matched to a gene: 12. The CDR3 sequence is 16 residues long. CDR3 region: CSLNPGLAGNAYEQYF. The CDR3 DNA follows: TGCAGCTTGAACCCGGGACTAGCGGGAAACGCCTACGAGCAGTACTTC.

The V gene is TRBV15, the J gene TRBJ2-1, with D possibly being TRBD2 (5 bases). There are 13 residues in the CDR3. V was clipped by 7 bases and J by 1 base, with 8 bases between them. Per the germline V gene, CDR1 is LNHNV and CDR2 is YYDKDF (reference sequence). The CDR3, as DNA: TGTGCCACCATGAGGGAGTCCTACAATGAGCAGTTCTTC. Residues: CATMRESYNEQFF.

The sample holds one count of this clone. The chain carries TRBV30 and TRBJ2-3, with 10 positions matching TRBD2. J was trimmed by 0 bases and V by 5 bases; bases with no gene match: 11. Germline V gene sequence: CDR1 GTSNPN, CDR2 SVGIG (reference sequence). This CDR3 spans 17 amino acids. CDR3 in DNA: TGTGCCTGGTTATTTAGCGGGAGGACCCTTAGCACAGATACGCAGTATTTT. This encodes CAWLFSGRTLSTDTQYF.

This clone was recorded only once. The V and J genes are TRBV7-9 and TRBJ2-7, with 8 nucleotides matching TRBD2. The CDR3 is made up of 18 amino acids. The trim removed 1 base at V and 0 bases at J, leaving 11 bases unmatched. In germline, CDR1 is SEHNR, CDR2 FQNEAQ (reference sequence). The CDR3 sequence: CASSLVVVREVPSYEQYF. The DNA of the CDR3 is TGTGCCAGCAGCTTAGTAGTGGTGCGGGAGGTCCCCTCCTACGAGCAGTACTTC.

The chain links TRBV4-3 to TRBJ2-5, with TRBD2 as a possible D gene (5 bases). The germline gives CDR1 LGHNA, CDR2 YSLEER. The germline V and J ends were trimmed by 1 base and 3 bases, with 12 bases remaining between them. The CDR3 contains 15 residues. CDR3 DNA sequence: TGCGCCAGCAGCCAAGGGGAGACTCTTGAAGAGACCCAGTACTTC. Protein product: CASSQGETLEETQYF.

The chain employs TRBV19 and TRBJ2-2; a weak D match, TRBD1 (6 bases). The V gene's germline CDR1 is LNHDA and CDR2 SQIVND (reference sequence). Trimming took 3 bases from V and 1 from J, leaving 15 bases between them. The length of the CDR3 is 17 residues. CDR3 DNA: TGTGCCAGTAGTATCCCCGCCGGACAGAAGAACACCGGGGAGCTGTTTTTT. Translating gives CASSIPAGQKNTGELFF.

The V and J genes are TRBV4-3 and TRBJ2-3, with D hard to call. Germline lookup yields CDR1 LGHNA and CDR2 YSLEER. Trimming stripped 1 base from V and 2 bases from J, with 7 bases between. The CDR3 is made up of 14 amino acids. The CDR3 coding sequence is TGCGCCAGCAGCCAAGGACTCCTCACAGATACGCAGTATTTT. Amino acid sequence: CASSQGLLTDTQYF.

This rearrangement joins TRBV28 to TRBJ2-1, with 9 bases lining up with TRBD2. The ends lost 7 bases at V and 4 bases at J; junction bases unmatched: 8. This CDR3 has 15 residues. Germline values: CDR1 MDHEN, CDR2 SYDVKM. The CDR3, as DNA: TGTGCCAGCACCGCTTGTGCGGGGGGGTACAATGAGCAGTTCTTC. This translates into CASTACAGGYNEQFF.

The chain employs TRBV29-1 and TRBJ2-2; 7 bases fit TRBD1. Germline values: CDR1 SQVTM, CDR2 ANQGSEA. V was pared by 6 bases and J by 3 bases, with 13 bases of the junction left unmatched. This CDR3 has 16 residues. The CDR3 protein is CSVTSQGIGYTGELFF. The CDR3 DNA is TGCAGCGTGACCTCACAGGGGATAGGGTACACCGGGGAGCTGTTTTTT.

This chain uses TRBV4-3 with TRBJ1-1; D ambiguous. V lost 2 bases and J 5 bases, leaving 12 bases between the germline ends. This CDR3 comprises 14 residues. Looked up from germline, CDR1 is LGHNA and CDR2 is YSLEER. CDR3 sequence: CASSQKRRGTEAFF. In DNA, the CDR3 is TGCGCCAGCAGCCAAAAACGACGAGGGACTGAAGCTTTCTTT.

The sample holds one count of this clone. V and J are TRBV5-1 and TRBJ2-7; D might be TRBD2 (5 bases). V was pared by 4 bases and J by 2 bases, with 13 bases between. The CDR3 is 14 residues long. Germline V gene data show CDR1 as SGHRS and CDR2 as YFSETQ. In nucleotides, the CDR3 is TGCGCCAGCAGCCCCCGGGATACCACCTACGAGCAGTACTTC. Protein sequence: CASSPRDTTYEQYF.